These 21 T cell receptor beta chains were sequenced from one sample in a study of blood T cell repertoires in COVID-19. Profiled with immunoSEQ multiplex PCR; TCRdb holds only in-frame clones, not every one. The sample lists hundreds of thousands of clones; roughly 90% were seen once. The sequencing input was peripheral blood. Receptors were obtained from a woman aged 25 to 39 with active or convalescent COVID-19.

This clone was seen only once. This chain uses TRBV24-1 with TRBJ2-3; 7 nucleotides match TRBD1. V lost 5 bases, J lost 4 bases, and 8 bases stayed unmatched. This CDR3 has 15 amino acids. CDR1 and CDR2 (germline): KGHDR, SFDVKD. This CDR3 is CATSAGRGWSDTQYF. CDR3 DNA sequence: TGTGCCACCAGTGCCGGCAGGGGGTGGTCAGATACGCAGTATTTT.

The chain employs TRBV10-3 and TRBJ2-7, with 11 bases aligning to TRBD2. This CDR3 spans 14 amino acids. After removal of 3 bases from V and 6 bases from J, the junction contained 4 bases not matched to a gene. The germline gives CDR1 ENHRY, CDR2 SYGVKD. CDR3 DNA sequence: TGTGCCATCAGTGAACTAGCGGGAGCTACCGAGCAGTACTTC. Translating gives CAISELAGATEQYF.

This sequence joins TRBV5-8 and TRBJ1-1, with D unclear. The V and J ends lost 1 base and 0 bases respectively, with 16 bases between them. Germline V gene sequence: CDR1 SGHTS, CDR2 YDEGEE. The CDR3 sequence is 17 residues long. CDR3 residues: CASSLSQFLNMNTEAFF. Here the CDR3 DNA reads TGTGCCAGCAGCTTGTCACAGTTTCTTAACATGAACACTGAAGCTTTCTTT. The full variable domain, its missing parts supplied by reference TRBV5-8 and TRBJ1-1, is EAGVTQSPTHLIKTRGQQATLRCSPISGHTSVYWYQQALGLGLQFLLWYDEGEERNRGNFPPRFSGRQFPNYSSELNVNALELEDSALYLCASSLSQFLNMNTEAFFGQGTRLTVV.

Concerning this clone itself: Different DNA sequences within this sample yield the same CDR3. V usage is TRBV7-9 and J usage is TRBJ1-2; possibly TRBD1 for D (5 bases). Germline-derived CDR1 and CDR2 are SEHNR and FQNEAQ (reference sequence). Trimming took 3 bases from V and 2 from J, leaving 10 bases between them. The CDR3 spans 14 residues. CDR3 sequence: CASSLVGGNYGYTF. The CDR3 DNA reads TGTGCCAGCAGCTTGGTCGGGGGGAACTATGGCTACACCTTC.

This sequence joins TRBV4-1 and TRBJ2-7, with D possibly matching TRBD1 (6 bases). Germline V gives CDR1 MGHRA, CDR2 YSYEKL. This CDR3 region has 16 residues. V was cut by 0 bases and J by 6 bases, with 18 bases left in between. The CDR3 bases are TGCGCCAGCAGCCAAGAAGCAAACAGGGAAATTGGCGAGCAGTACTTC. Translated: CASSQEANREIGEQYF.

V gene TRBV10-3 combines with J gene TRBJ2-5, with 8 bases lining up with TRBD1. V was clipped by 2 bases and J by 4 bases; unmatched bases: 6. The germline CDR1 and CDR2 sequences are ENHRY and SYGVKD. The CDR3 spans 15 residues. CDR3 nucleotides: TGTGCCATCAGTGAGCCCCGGACAGGGCCAGAGACCCAGTACTTC. This translates into CAISEPRTGPETQYF.

In regard to this clone: The junction departs from germline at one end; a sequencing error may be responsible. The rearrangement joins TRBV2 to TRBJ2-1, with D possibly matching TRBD2 (6 bases). Germline V lookup: CDR1 SNHLY, CDR2 FYNNEI. The CDR3 is 16 residues long. In nucleotides, the CDR3 is TGTGCCGGCAGTGCTAGACTAGAACGGTCCTACAATGAGCAGTTCTTC. Encoded protein: CAGSARLERSYNEQFF. The complete variable domain, with remaining parts taken from reference TRBV2 and TRBJ2-1, reads EPEVTQTPSHQVTQMGQEVILRCVPISNHLYFYWYRQILGQKVEFLVSFYNNEISEKSEIFDDQFSVERPDGSNFTLKIRSTKLEDSAMYFCAGSARLERSYNEQFFGPGTRLTVL.

The genes are TRBV5-4 and TRBJ2-1; the match to TRBD1 covers 7 bases. V lost 0 bases to trimming and J lost 8 bases; unmatched junction nucleotides: 8. The germline V gene has CDR1 SGHNT and CDR2 YYREEE (reference sequence). The CDR3 consists of 15 residues. The CDR3 loop is CASSLVVTGRDEQFF. CDR3 nucleotide sequence: TGTGCCAGCAGCTTGGTCGTGACAGGGCGGGATGAGCAGTTCTTC.

This chain connects TRBV5-1 to TRBJ2-7; 13 bases align to TRBD2. CDR3 size: 16 residues. Germline V gene lookup returns CDR1 SGHRS and CDR2 YFSETQ. V gave up 4 bases and J gave up 3 bases; unmatched junction bases: 7. Written as DNA, the CDR3 is TGCGCCAGCAGCCCAAACCGACTAGCGGGGGGCTACGAGCAGTACTTC. Protein sequence: CASSPNRLAGGYEQYF. The whole variable domain, filled in from reference TRBV5-1 and TRBJ2-7, reads KAGVTQTPRYLIKTRGQQVTLSCSPISGHRSVSWYQQTPGQGLQFLFEYFSETQRNKGNFPGRFSGRQFSNSRSEMNVSTLELGDSALYLCASSPNRLAGGYEQYFGPGTRLTVT.

The chain joins TRBV2 to TRBJ1-3; D may be TRBD1 (6 bases). The CDR3 sequence is 17 residues long. Germline CDR1 and CDR2: SNHLY and FYNNEI. Trimming took 7 bases from V and 0 from J, leaving 19 bases between them. In nucleotides, the CDR3 is TGTGCCAGCATTGTGGACAGCTCCTCAAGCTCTGGAAACACCATATATTTT. This sequence encodes CASIVDSSSSSGNTIYF.

This chain connects TRBV6-5 to TRBJ2-5; D is perhaps TRBD1 (6 bases). The V end was cut by 2 bases, the J end by 5 bases, with 15 bases between. Germline V gene sequence: CDR1 MNHEY, CDR2 SVGAGI. The CDR3 sequence is 15 residues long. The CDR3 region is CASSYTQGMRETQYF. The CDR3 DNA reads TGTGCCAGCAGTTACACGCAGGGGATGAGGGAGACCCAGTACTTC.

The chain has TRBV10-2 and TRBJ1-6; unclear D gene. Germline assignment: CDR1 WSHSY and CDR2 SAAADI. The CDR3 totals 17 residues. V lost 3 bases and J 0 bases, leaving 12 bases between the germline ends. The DNA for the CDR3 is TGCGCCAGCAGTGAACTTGGTAGGAGCTCCTATAATTCACCCCTCCACTTT. Protein: CASSELGRSSYNSPLHF.

This clone was recorded once. The chain links TRBV6-6 to TRBJ1-4; a weak D match, TRBD1 (5 bases). This CDR3 spans 14 amino acids. The germline V gene encodes CDR1 MNHNY and CDR2 SVGAGI (reference sequence). V lost 2 bases and J lost 3, with 7 bases in between. CDR3 DNA: TGTGCCAGCAGTTACCAGGGTTCTAATGAAAAACTGTTTTTT. This translates into CASSYQGSNEKLFF.

J is TRBJ2-5 and V is TRBV6-5; tentatively, D is TRBD2 (5 bases). The CDR3 totals 15 residues. In germline, CDR1 is MNHEY, CDR2 SVGAGI. Trimming shortened V by 7 bases and J by 5 bases, and 20 bases separated the two germline ends. The CDR3 DNA sequence: TGTGCCAGCAATTCCAGGTCGGGGAGAGTGGAGACCCAGTACTTC. The encoded protein is CASNSRSGRVETQYF.

V is TRBV10-3 and J is TRBJ2-3; 7 bases are a match to TRBD2. V trimming: 5 bases; J trimming: 4 bases; junction bases outside the gene matches: 0. Germline CDR1 and CDR2: ENHRY and SYGVKD. The CDR3 is made up of 12 amino acids. In DNA form, the CDR3 reads TGTGCCATCAGTACTAGCGCAGATACGCAGTATTTT. This translates into CAISTSADTQYF.

The CDR3 coding sequence is TGTGCCAGCAGCTTAACCGGGACTAGCGGTCCATGGGCCCAGTACTTC. Translation: CASSLTGTSGPWAQYF. V gene TRBV7-2 combines with J gene TRBJ2-5; 11 positions agree with TRBD2. J was trimmed by 9 bases and V by 2 bases; bases with no gene match: 11. CDR3 length: 16 amino acids. Per the germline V gene, CDR1 is SGHTA and CDR2 is FQGNSA.

The J gene is TRBJ2-7, the V gene TRBV6-5, with 8 bases fitting TRBD1. This CDR3 contains 14 residues. Germline values: CDR1 MNHEY, CDR2 SVGAGI. The J segment lost 5 bases and the V segment lost 6 bases, leaving 9 bases of the junction unmatched. The CDR3 spells CASRVTGESHEQYF. For the CDR3, the DNA is TGTGCCAGCAGGGTGACAGGGGAGTCCCACGAGCAGTACTTC.

V gene TRBV15 combines with J gene TRBJ1-2; 12 nucleotides match TRBD1. V gave up 0 bases and J gave up 4 bases; unmatched junction bases: 6. The CDR3 contains 17 residues. CDR1 and CDR2 from the germline V gene are LNHNV and YYDKDF (reference sequence). CDR3 in amino acids: CATSRDPGQGASYGYTF. In DNA, the CDR3 is TGTGCCACCAGCAGAGATCCGGGACAGGGGGCGAGCTATGGCTACACCTTC.

This chain joins TRBV30 and TRBJ2-1; D is unclear. The CDR3 runs 11 residues. Between the trimmed V and J ends, which lost 5 bases and 8 bases, there was a span of 10 bases. Germline loops: CDR1 GTSNPN, CDR2 SVGIG (reference sequence). CDR3 nucleotides: TGTGCCTGGGCGCGGTGGGATGAGCAGTTCTTC. The encoded protein is CAWARWDEQFF.

The rearrangement joins TRBV5-1 to TRBJ1-1; unclear D gene. Germline V gives CDR1 SGHRS, CDR2 YFSETQ. This CDR3 has 13 residues. V was pared by 0 bases and J by 7 bases, with 10 bases between. The CDR3 loop is CASSLEGLREAFF. Written as DNA, the CDR3 is TGCGCCAGCAGCTTGGAAGGACTACGTGAAGCTTTCTTT. The full variable domain, with the rest looked up from reference TRBV5-1 and TRBJ1-1, is KAGVTQTPRYLIKTRGQQVTLSCSPISGHRSVSWYQQTPGQGLQFLFEYFSETQRNKGNFPGRFSGRQFSNSRSEMNVSTLELGDSALYLCASSLEGLREAFFGQGTRLTVV.

The chain is built from TRBV5-1 and TRBJ2-5, with 8 positions matching TRBD1. The CDR3 totals 16 residues. After removal of 2 bases from V and 4 bases from J, the junction contained 10 bases not matched to a gene. The germline V gene encodes CDR1 SGHRS and CDR2 YFSETQ. Here the CDR3 reads CASSFFGQGGGETQYF. CDR3 DNA sequence: TGCGCCAGCAGCTTTTTCGGACAGGGAGGAGGAGAGACCCAGTACTTC.